These 13 T cell receptor beta chains originate from one sample sequenced in a study of graft-versus-host responses after intestinal transplantation (dated by TCRdb to the early 2020s). For these receptors, no antigen is known. The library was generated by the immunoSEQ multiplex PCR assay. Held by TCRdb, this immuneACCESS table contains in-frame sequences only and omits some clones. Under half of the omission traces to an unresolved V gene where checked; the cause of the rest is unknown. The sample table lists about 120,000 clones, 90% to 95% of them with a count of one. The ten largest account for around 0.12% of the sample. The time point label, as the study defines it: cells obtained before transplantation from donor or recipient. This specimen was unstimulated CD4+ T cells sorted from spleen or lymph node cells, taken before intestinal transplant. All receptors derive from a human donor who received an intestinal transplant.

The chain joins TRBV11-3 to TRBJ2-2, with D perhaps matching TRBD1 or TRBD2 (5 bases each). The germline V and J ends were trimmed by 1 base and 4 bases, with 16 bases remaining between them. The CDR3 has 17 residues. The V gene's germline CDR1 is SGHNT and CDR2 YENEEA. In DNA, the CDR3 is TGTGCCAGCAGCTTAGCCGGGGACCTATACTTCACCGGGGAGCTGTTTTTT. Residues: CASSLAGDLYFTGELFF.

This rearrangement joins TRBV4-1 to TRBJ1-1; TRBD1 matches at 8 bases. The ends lost 4 bases at V and 1 base at J; junction bases unmatched: 5. The germline V gene has CDR1 MGHRA and CDR2 YSYEKL. The CDR3 is 15 amino acids. As DNA, the CDR3 is TGCGCCAGCAGCCCGGCGGACAGGGAGAACACTGAAGCTTTCTTT. Amino acids: CASSPADRENTEAFF.

The chain recombines TRBV5-1 with TRBJ2-5; 12 bases fit TRBD2. Judging by the DNA end, TRBJ2-7 fits better; the J call may be wrong. CDR3 length: 18 residues. Germline values: CDR1 SGHRS, CDR2 YFSETQ. The CDR3 sequence: CASSLRTSGTPSAYEQYF. The CDR3 DNA is TGCGCCAGCAGCTTGCGGACTAGCGGGACCCCCTCTGCCTACGAGCAGTACTTC.

This clone has a single count. The rearrangement uses TRBV19 and TRBJ2-5; no reliable D call. The CDR3 extends over 15 amino acids. The ends were cut back, 4 bases at V and 6 bases at J, with 18 bases in the middle. Germline V CDR1 and CDR2: LNHDA, SQIVND (reference sequence). The CDR3 nucleotides read TGTGCCAGTAGTAGGGCCGGACCTCGGAGCAAGACCCAGTACTTC. Translating gives CASSRAGPRSKTQYF.

This clone is a singleton in its sample. The chain combines TRBV11-2 with TRBJ2-7; D is unresolved. CDR3 length: 13 residues. V was clipped by 3 bases and J by 3 bases, with 9 bases between them. Per the germline V gene, CDR1 is SGHAT and CDR2 is FQNNGV. Here the CDR3 reads CASSLAPNYEQYF. The CDR3 nucleotides read TGTGCCAGCAGCTTGGCCCCAAACTACGAGCAGTACTTC.

The V gene is TRBV15, the J gene TRBJ1-5; D is undetermined. The ends were cut back, 0 bases at V and 3 bases at J, with 9 bases in the middle. CDR1 and CDR2 (germline): LNHNV, YYDKDF (reference sequence). The CDR3 loop spans 15 amino acids. The CDR3 DNA is TGTGCCACCAGCAGAGATCGCGCGGACAATCAGCCCCAGCATTTT. Translation gives CATSRDRADNQPQHF.

The genes are TRBV4-2 and TRBJ2-7; D ambiguous. CDR1 and CDR2 (germline): LGHNA, YNFKEQ. The CDR3 spans 16 residues. The ends were cut back, 1 base at V and 3 bases at J, with 16 bases in the middle. CDR3: CASSQAGGVSNYEQYF. For the CDR3, the DNA is TGTGCCAGCAGCCAAGCGGGTGGGGTTTCTAACTACGAGCAGTACTTC.

V is TRBV18 and J is TRBJ1-3; 10 bases fit TRBD1. V lost 3 bases, J lost 4 bases, and 3 bases stayed unmatched. Germline CDR1 and CDR2: KGHSH and LQKENI. This CDR3 contains 15 residues. The CDR3 reads CASSPGTGAGNTIYF. CDR3 in DNA: TGTGCCAGCTCACCCGGGACAGGGGCAGGAAACACCATATATTTT.

V and J are TRBV9 and TRBJ2-2, with 11 bases identical to TRBD2. The V and J ends lost 0 bases and 4 bases, in that order; junction bases with no gene match: 8. The CDR3 is made up of 18 amino acids. The germline CDR1 and CDR2 sequences are SGDLS and YYNGEE. CDR3 in amino acids: CASSVVPGLAGGTGELFF. Here the CDR3 DNA reads TGTGCCAGCAGCGTAGTCCCCGGCCTAGCGGGAGGCACCGGGGAGCTGTTTTTT.

In DNA, the CDR3 is TGTGCCAGCACTATGGGGGGGAGAAACACCGGGGAGCTGTTTTTT. Its protein is CASTMGGRNTGELFF. This chain connects TRBV27 to TRBJ2-2; 7 nucleotides match TRBD2. Germline V gene sequence: CDR1 MNHEY, CDR2 SMNVEV (reference sequence). The CDR3 loop spans 15 amino acids. V shed 7 bases and J 2 bases; nucleotides not matched to a gene: 7.

The V and J genes are TRBV5-1 and TRBJ2-1; D gene uncertain. Trimming took off 5 bases at V and 9 bases at J, with 21 bases between the two ends. This CDR3 is 15 amino acids long. From germline, CDR1 is SGHRS and CDR2 YFSETQ. In DNA form, the CDR3 reads TGCGCCAGCAGACAGCCCCTACCCCCGTGGGGTGAGCAGTTCTTC. Its translation: CASRQPLPPWGEQFF.

The chain joins TRBV7-9 to TRBJ2-7; 10 positions agree with TRBD1. CDR1 SEHNR and CDR2 FQNEAQ come from the germline V gene (reference sequence). The ends lost 0 bases at V and 6 bases at J; junction bases unmatched: 11. This CDR3 contains 17 residues. The CDR3 is CASSLANPGQGLGEQYF. The CDR3, as DNA: TGTGCCAGCAGCTTAGCGAATCCGGGACAGGGGCTGGGCGAGCAGTACTTC. The variable domain in full, with the rest retrieved from reference TRBV7-9 and TRBJ2-7, is DTGVSQNPRHKITKRGQNVTFRCDPISEHNRLYWYRQTLGQGPEFLTYFQNEAQLEKSRLLSDRFSAERPKGSFSTLEIQRTEQGDSAMYLCASSLANPGQGLGEQYFGPGTRLTVT.

In this sample, this clone turned up once. This chain joins TRBV10-3 and TRBJ2-1; 10 nucleotides agree with TRBD1. V lost 9 bases, J lost 7 bases, and 18 bases stayed unmatched. CDR1 and CDR2 from the germline V gene are ENHRY and SYGVKD. The CDR3 is 17 residues long. The CDR3 nucleotides read TGTGCCATTTCCCCCGGGACAGGGGTTTTTAGAGGAAATGAGCAGTTCTTC. Translation: CAISPGTGVFRGNEQFF.